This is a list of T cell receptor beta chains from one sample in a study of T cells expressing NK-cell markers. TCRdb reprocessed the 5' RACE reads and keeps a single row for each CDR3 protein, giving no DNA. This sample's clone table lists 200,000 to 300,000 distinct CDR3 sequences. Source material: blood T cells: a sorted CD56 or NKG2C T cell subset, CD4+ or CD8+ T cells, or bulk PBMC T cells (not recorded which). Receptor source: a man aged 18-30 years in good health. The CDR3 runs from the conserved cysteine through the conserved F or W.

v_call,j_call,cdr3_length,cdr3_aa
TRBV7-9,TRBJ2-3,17,CASSRLGGRGGTDTQYF
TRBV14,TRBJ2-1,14,CASSPLGGYNEQFF
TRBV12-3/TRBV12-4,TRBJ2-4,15,CASSQTDQAKNIQYF
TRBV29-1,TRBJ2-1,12,CSVGTSGREQFF
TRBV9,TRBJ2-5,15,CASSVIPSDQETQYF
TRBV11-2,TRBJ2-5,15,CASSLVVAGGETQYF
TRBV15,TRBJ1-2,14,CATSRDISDYGYTF
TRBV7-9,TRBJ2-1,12,CASSRKGWEQFF
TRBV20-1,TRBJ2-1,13,CSALAGGENEQFF
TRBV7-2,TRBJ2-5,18,CASSRTTSGSVEQETQYF
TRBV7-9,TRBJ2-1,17,CASSLVVWETTINEQFF
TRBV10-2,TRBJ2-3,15,CASNRGLAVTDTQYF
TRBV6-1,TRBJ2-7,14,CASSGASGRAQQYF
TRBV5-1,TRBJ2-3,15,CASSYSGVSTDTQYF
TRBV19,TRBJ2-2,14,CASGRLAGVGELFF
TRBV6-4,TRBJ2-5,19,CASSASGGRGLATQETQYF
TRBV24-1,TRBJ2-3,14,CATSDPGGADTQYF
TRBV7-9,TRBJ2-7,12,CASTQLTHEQYF
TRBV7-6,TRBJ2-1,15,CASSPYLGHYNEQFF
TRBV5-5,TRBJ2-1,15,CASSFVAGPYNEQFF
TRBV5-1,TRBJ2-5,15,CASRRTGPSQETQYF
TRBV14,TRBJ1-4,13,CATRRVAGEKLFF
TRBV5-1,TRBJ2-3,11,CASSETDTQYF
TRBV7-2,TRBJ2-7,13,CASSFQESSEQYF
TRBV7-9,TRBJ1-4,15,CASSPTRTTNEKLFF
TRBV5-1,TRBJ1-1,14,CASSLGQSNTEAFF
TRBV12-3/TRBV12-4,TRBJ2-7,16,CASSSGTGTIISEQYF
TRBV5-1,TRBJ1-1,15,CASSLAVQPGSEAFF
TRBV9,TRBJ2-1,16,CASSVGLALRNSEQFF
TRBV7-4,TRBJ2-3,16,CASSPGLAECTDTQYF